This TCR beta chain derives from a study of blood T cells in healthy people across ages. For the study at large: Through template switching, about one barcoded beta molecule was captured per two T cells, as measured in model experiments.

Each sample provided at least 5.5 micrograms of extracted total RNA. At least ten counts were recorded for this clonotype. Its antigen remains unidentified. A second PCR of roughly 7 to 11 cycles used a sample-barcoded 5' primer and a J-beta primer mix. The authors tagged each cDNA molecule using a template-switch adaptor with 12 random nucleotides. TCRdb reanalysed the 5' RACE reads using MiXCR and keeps one entry per CDR3 protein. Of hundreds of thousands of distinct CDR3 sequences in the sample, 29% are singletons; the top ten hold roughly 17%. This CDR3 is 11 amino acids long. General study results and limits: Age showed a roughly linear inverse relationship with TCR beta diversity per million T cells.

The rearrangement links TRBV21-1 to TRBJ1-2. TRBV21-1 is shown as a pseudogene. The clonotype comes from a woman aged 80 or older in good health. The sequencing input was blood. The CDR3 DNA follows: TGTGTCGAAGCAGGGTCTAGAAGCTACACCTTC. This encodes CVEAGSRSYTF.